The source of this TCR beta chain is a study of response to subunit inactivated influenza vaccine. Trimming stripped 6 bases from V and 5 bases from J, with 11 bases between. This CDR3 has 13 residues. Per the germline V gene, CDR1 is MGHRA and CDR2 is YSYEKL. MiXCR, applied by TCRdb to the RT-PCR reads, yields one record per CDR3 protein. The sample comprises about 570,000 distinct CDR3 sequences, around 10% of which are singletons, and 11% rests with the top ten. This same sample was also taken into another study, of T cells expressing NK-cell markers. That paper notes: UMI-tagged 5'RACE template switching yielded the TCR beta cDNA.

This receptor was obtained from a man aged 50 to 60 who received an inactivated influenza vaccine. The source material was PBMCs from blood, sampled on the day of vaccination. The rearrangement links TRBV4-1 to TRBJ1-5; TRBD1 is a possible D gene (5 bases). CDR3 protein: CASRGGGDQPQHF. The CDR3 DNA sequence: TGCGCCAGCAGGGGGGGTGGCGATCAGCCCCAGCATTTT.